These T cell receptor beta chains were read from a single sample in a study of shared clonotypes between healthy human individuals. Sequencing was performed with immunoSEQ multiplex PCR; in TCRdb, only in-frame clones are kept and a portion is missing. The table includes hundreds of thousands of clones, roughly 96% detected once. Material: naive CD8+ T cells sorted from blood. Receptors originate from a woman between 25 and 40 years old in good health. Each CDR3 is given with its conserved first and last residue. Size values are once, few and many counts, or a class for expanded clones, and some rows have none.

CDR3 | size | length | V
CASSAEGYQPQHF | NA | 13 | TRBV28
CASLDSMNTEAFF | NA | 13 | TRBV28
CASSGRDYEQYF | NA | 12 | TRBV2
CASSLDNQPQHF | NA | 12 | TRBV11-2
CASSFTGANYEQYF | NA | 14 | TRBV28
CASSPQGHEQFF | NA | 12 | TRBV11-2
CASSLLRQQSDTIYF | NA | 15 | TRBV5-6
CASSLGGSSNEQYF | NA | 14 | TRBV7-6
CAWDPDYGNEQFF | NA | 13 | TRBV30
CATGDTGSGNQPQHF | once | 15 | TRBV15
CASSPTATSGSYEQYF | NA | 16 | TRBV27
CASRMGGEYYEQYF | NA | 14 | TRBV2
CASRKTAINEQFF | NA | 13 | TRBV19
CASSLLGEGRYEQYF | NA | 15 | TRBV27
CASSSAGVYEQYF | NA | 13 | TRBV7-9
CASSLAFSYEQYF | NA | 13 | TRBV7-2
CASSEDRDYGYTF | NA | 13 | TRBV5-4
CASSQAGTGIETQYF | NA | 15 | TRBV4-1
CASSFTGLAQETQYF | NA | 15 | TRBV27
CASSVTGEETQYF | NA | 13 | TRBV9
CSGLNHEQYF | NA | 10 | TRBV20-1
CASSPKNTGELFF | once | 13 | TRBV27
CASSEGTNNEQFF | NA | 13 | TRBV25-1
CASSGWGRDSNYGYTF | NA | 16 | TRBV9
CASGVGGGYGYTF | NA | 13 | TRBV27
CASSFHGGDSYEQYF | NA | 15 | TRBV11-2
CASSLRFLGSTGELFF | once | 16 | TRBV11-2
CATRHLQGPVTDTQYF | NA | 16 | TRBV2
CASSLDIIRYGYTF | NA | 14 | TRBV7-9
CASSVDRKTQYF | NA | 12 | TRBV10-2
CASSGLAATYEQYF | NA | 14 | TRBV2
CASSRDRIRTDTQYF | NA | 15 | TRBV7-9